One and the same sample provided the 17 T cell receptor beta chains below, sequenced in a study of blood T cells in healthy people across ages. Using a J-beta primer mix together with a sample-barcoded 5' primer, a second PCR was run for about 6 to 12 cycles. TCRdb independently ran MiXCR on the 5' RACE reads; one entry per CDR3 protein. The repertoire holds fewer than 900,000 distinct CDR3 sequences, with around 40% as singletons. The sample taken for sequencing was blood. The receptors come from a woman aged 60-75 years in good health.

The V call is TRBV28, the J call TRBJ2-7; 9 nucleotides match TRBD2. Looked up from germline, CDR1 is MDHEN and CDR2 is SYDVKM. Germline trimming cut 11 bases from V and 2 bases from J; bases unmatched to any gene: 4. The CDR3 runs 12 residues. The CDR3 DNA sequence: TGTGCCGTTGGCGGGGGGGCCTACGAGCAGTACTTC. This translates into CAVGGGAYEQYF. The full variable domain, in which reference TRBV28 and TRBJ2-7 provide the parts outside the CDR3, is DVKVTQSSRYLVKRTGEKVFLECVQDMDHENMFWYRQDPGLGLRLIYFSYDVKMKEKGDIPEGYSVSREKKERFSLILESASTNQTSMYLCAVGGGAYEQYFGPGTRLTVT.

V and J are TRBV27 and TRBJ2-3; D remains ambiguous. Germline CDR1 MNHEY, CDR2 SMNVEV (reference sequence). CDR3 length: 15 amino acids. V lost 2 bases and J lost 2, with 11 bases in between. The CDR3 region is CASSLVRADTDTQYF. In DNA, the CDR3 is TGTGCCAGCAGTTTAGTACGGGCGGACACAGATACGCAGTATTTT.

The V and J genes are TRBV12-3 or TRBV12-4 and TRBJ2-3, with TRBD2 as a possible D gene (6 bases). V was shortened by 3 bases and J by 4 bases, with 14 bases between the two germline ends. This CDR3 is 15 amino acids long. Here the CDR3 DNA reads TGTGCCAGCAGTTTGAACGGAGGGGCAGCAGATACGCAGTATTTT. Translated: CASSLNGGAADTQYF.

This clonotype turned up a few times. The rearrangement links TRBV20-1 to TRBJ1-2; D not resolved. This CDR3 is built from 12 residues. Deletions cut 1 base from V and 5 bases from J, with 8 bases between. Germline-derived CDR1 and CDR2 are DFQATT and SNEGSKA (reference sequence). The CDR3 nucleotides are TGCAGTGCTAGAGCCGGAGATTATGGCTACACCTTC. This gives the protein CSARAGDYGYTF.

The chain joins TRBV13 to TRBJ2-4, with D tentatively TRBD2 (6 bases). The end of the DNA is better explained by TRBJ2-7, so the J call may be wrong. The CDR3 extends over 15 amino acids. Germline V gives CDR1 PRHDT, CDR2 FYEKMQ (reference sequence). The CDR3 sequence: CASSTAGRRGVEQYF. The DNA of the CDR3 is TGTGCCAGCAGCACAGCCGGGAGAAGAGGAGTCGAGCAGTACTTC.

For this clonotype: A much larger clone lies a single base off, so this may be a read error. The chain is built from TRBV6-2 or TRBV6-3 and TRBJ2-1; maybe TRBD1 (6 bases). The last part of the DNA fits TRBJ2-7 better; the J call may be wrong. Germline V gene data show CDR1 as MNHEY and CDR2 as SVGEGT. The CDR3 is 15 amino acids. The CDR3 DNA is TGTGCCAGCAGTTTTTTCGGACAGAATAGCAATGAGCAGTACTTC. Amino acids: CASSFFGQNSNEQYF.

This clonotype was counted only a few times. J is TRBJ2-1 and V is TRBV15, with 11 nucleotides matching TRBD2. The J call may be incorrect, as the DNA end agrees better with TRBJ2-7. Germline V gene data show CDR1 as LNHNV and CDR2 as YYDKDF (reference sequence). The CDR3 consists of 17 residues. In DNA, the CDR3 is TGTGCCACCAGCATAACTAGCGGGGGTTTCTCCTACAATGAGCAGTACTTC. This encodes CATSITSGGFSYNEQYF.

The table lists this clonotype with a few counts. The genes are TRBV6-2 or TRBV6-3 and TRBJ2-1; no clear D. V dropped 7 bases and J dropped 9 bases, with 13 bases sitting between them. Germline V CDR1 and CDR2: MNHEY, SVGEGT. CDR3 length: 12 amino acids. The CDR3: CASNPGVAEQFF. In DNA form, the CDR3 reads TGTGCCAGCAATCCGGGTGTGGCTGAGCAGTTCTTC.

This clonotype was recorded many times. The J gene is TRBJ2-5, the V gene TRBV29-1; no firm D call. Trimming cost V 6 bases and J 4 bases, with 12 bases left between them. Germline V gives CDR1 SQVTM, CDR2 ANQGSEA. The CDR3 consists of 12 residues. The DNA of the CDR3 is TGCAGCGTCACCATTTCCGGAGAGACCCAGTACTTC. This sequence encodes CSVTISGETQYF. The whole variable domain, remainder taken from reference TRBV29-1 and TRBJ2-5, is SAVISQKPSRDICQRGTSLTIQCQVDSQVTMMFWYRQQPGQSLTLIATANQGSEATYESGFVIDKFPISRPNLTFSTLTVSNMSPEDSSIYLCSVTISGETQYFGPGTRLLVL.

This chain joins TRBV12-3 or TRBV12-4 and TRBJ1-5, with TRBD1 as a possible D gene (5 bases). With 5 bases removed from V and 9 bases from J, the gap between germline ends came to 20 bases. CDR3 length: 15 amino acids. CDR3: CASSGGGDSLRPQHF. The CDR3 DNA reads TGTGCCAGCAGTGGGGGGGGTGACAGTTTACGGCCCCAGCATTTT.

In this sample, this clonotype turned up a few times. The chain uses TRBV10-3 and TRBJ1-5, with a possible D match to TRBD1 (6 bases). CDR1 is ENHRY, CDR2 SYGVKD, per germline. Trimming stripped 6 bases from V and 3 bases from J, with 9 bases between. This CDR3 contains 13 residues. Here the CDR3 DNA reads TGTGCCATCAGCTGGGACACCAATCAGCCCCAGCATTTT. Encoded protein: CAISWDTNQPQHF.

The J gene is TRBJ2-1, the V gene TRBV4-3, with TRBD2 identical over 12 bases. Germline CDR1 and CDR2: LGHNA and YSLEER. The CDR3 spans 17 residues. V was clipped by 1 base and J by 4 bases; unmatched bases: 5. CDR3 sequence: CASSQGTSGEVYNEQFF. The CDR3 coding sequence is TGCGCCAGCAGCCAAGGGACTAGCGGGGAGGTGTACAATGAGCAGTTCTTC.

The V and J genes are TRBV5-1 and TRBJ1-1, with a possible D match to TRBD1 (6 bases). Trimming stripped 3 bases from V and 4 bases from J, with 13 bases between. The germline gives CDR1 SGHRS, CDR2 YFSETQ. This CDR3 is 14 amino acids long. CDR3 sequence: CASSYGQKSTEAFF. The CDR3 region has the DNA TGCGCCAGCAGCTACGGACAGAAGTCCACTGAAGCTTTCTTT.

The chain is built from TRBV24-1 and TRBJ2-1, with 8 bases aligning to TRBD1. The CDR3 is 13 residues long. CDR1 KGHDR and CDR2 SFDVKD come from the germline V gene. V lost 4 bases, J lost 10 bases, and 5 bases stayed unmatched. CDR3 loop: CATSERTGNEQFF. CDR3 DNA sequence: TGTGCCACCAGTGAACGGACAGGGAACGAGCAGTTCTTC.

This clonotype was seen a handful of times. CDR3 nucleotides: TGCAGCGCCTTAGGACAAATGAACACTGAAGCTTTCTTT. Translated: CSALGQMNTEAFF. The J gene is TRBJ1-1, the V gene TRBV29-1; weak D call: TRBD1 (5 bases). With 7 bases removed from V and 0 bases from J, the gap between germline ends came to 12 bases. This CDR3 spans 13 amino acids. CDR1 and CDR2 (germline): SQVTM, ANQGSEA. The whole variable domain, filled in from reference TRBV29-1 and TRBJ1-1, reads SAVISQKPSRDICQRGTSLTIQCQVDSQVTMMFWYRQQPGQSLTLIATANQGSEATYESGFVIDKFPISRPNLTFSTLTVSNMSPEDSSIYLCSALGQMNTEAFFGQGTRLTVV.

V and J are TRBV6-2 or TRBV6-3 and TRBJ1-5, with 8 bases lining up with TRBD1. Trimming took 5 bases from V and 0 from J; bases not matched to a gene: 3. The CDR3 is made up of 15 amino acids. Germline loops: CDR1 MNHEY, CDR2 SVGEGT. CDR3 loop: CASSRQGNSNQPQHF. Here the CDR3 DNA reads TGTGCCAGCAGTAGACAGGGGAATAGCAATCAGCCCCAGCATTTT.

The CDR3 DNA reads as TGTGCCAGCAGCCAGGAGTCGGCCCCAGATACGCAGTATTTT. Translating it yields CASSQESAPDTQYF. This chain connects TRBV3-1 to TRBJ2-3; the D is unclear. Trimming stripped 3 bases from V and 4 bases from J, with 11 bases between. The length of the CDR3 is 14 residues. Germline CDR1 is LGHDT and CDR2 is YNNKEL (reference sequence).